These 2 T cell receptor beta chains came from one sample sequenced in a study of blood T cells in healthy people across ages (dated by TCRdb to between 2015 and 2017). The library was built by means of 5' RACE. The reads were generated on an Illumina HiSeq 2500. A second PCR of about 6 to 11 cycles was run with a J-beta primer mix and a sample-barcoded 5' primer. TCRdb reprocessing: public reads trimmed at Q25 with fastp, clones called with MiXCR, in-frame beta chains kept. Each entry merges the rows of one CDR3 protein and shows their most common DNA and genes. This sample has about 1.4 million distinct CDR3 sequences in its table, and roughly 59% of those were observed once. The ten largest clonotypes hold 5.5% to 8% of the sample. The sequencing input was blood. The source of these receptors is a man aged 18 to 30 in good health.

The chain joins TRBV29-1 to TRBJ2-5, with D unresolved. The ends were cut back, 4 bases at V and 9 bases at J, with 18 bases in the middle. CDR1 SQVTM and CDR2 ANQGSEA come from the germline V gene. CDR3 length: 13 amino acids. CDR3 DNA sequence: TGCAGCGTTGGGCTAGACGGCCGAAGTGCCCAGTACTTC. Protein: CSVGLDGRSAQYF. Using reference TRBV29-1 and TRBJ2-5 for the parts outside the CDR3, the full variable domain is SAVISQKPSRDICQRGTSLTIQCQVDSQVTMMFWYRQQPGQSLTLIATANQGSEATYESGFVIDKFPISRPNLTFSTLTVSNMSPEDSSIYLCSVGLDGRSAQYFGPGTRLLVL.

This chain joins TRBV20-1 and TRBJ2-3, with a weak D call TRBD2 (6 bases). Germline V gene sequence: CDR1 DFQATT, CDR2 SNEGSKA (reference sequence). Trimming removed 3 bases from V and 5 bases from J, with 18 bases in between. The CDR3 spans 15 residues. CDR3 amino acids: CSARAGGGGLDTQYF. CDR3 DNA: TGCAGTGCTAGGGCCGGGGGAGGAGGGTTAGATACGCAGTATTTT.